These T cell receptor beta chains were read from a single sample in a study of T cell repertoires in ileal Crohn's disease. Here immunoSEQ multiplex PCR was the method, and the copy in TCRdb shows in-frame clones only, minus some. The table records some 15,000 clones, about 75% of them present only once. Sequencing used ileal tissue. Source of these receptors: an adult with Crohn's disease. CDR3s include the opening cysteine and the closing phenylalanine or tryptophan. D genes are given only for firm matches. Not all rows give a size; the values are once, few, many and, for expanded clones, a class.

v_gene	abundance	j_gene	d_gene	CDR3nt	CDR3aa
TRBV6-6	.	TRBJ1-1	.	TGTGCCAGCAGTACAATCAGGGGCGTAGACACTGAAGCTTTCTTT	CASSTIRGVDTEAFF
TRBV19	.	TRBJ2-4	.	TGTGCCACGGGAGTAGGCGAAAACATTCAGTACTTC	CATGVGENIQYF
TRBV2	.	TRBJ1-1	.	TGTGCCAGCAGTCAAAACACTGAAGCTTTCTTT	CASSQNTEAFF
TRBV25-1	.	TRBJ1-1	TRBD1	TGTGCCAGCACCGGAGGCTGGTCAGGGGGTCCGAACACTGAAGCTTTCTTT	CASTGGWSGGPNTEAFF
TRBV29-1	.	TRBJ2-1	TRBD1	TGCAGCGTGGGACAGGGGGGGACCTACAATGAGCAGTTCTTC	CSVGQGGTYNEQFF
TRBV2	once	TRBJ2-7	TRBD2	TGTGCCAGCAAGACTAGCGGGATGGGCTACGAGCAGTACTTC	CASKTSGMGYEQYF
TRBV28	.	TRBJ1-5	.	TGTGCCAGCAGGAGGACAGTGCAGCCCCAGCATTTT	CASRRTVQPQHF
TRBV27	.	TRBJ1-5	.	TGTGCCAGCAGTTTCAGGGGACAGCCCCAGCATTTT	CASSFRGQPQHF
TRBV6-1	.	TRBJ1-2	TRBD1	TGTGCCAGCAGTCGGGACAGGACCTATGGCTACACCTTC	CASSRDRTYGYTF
TRBV7-9	.	TRBJ1-2	TRBD1	TGTGCCAGCCATAGGTTGACAGGGTTCTATGGCTACACCTTC	CASHRLTGFYGYTF
TRBV7-9	.	TRBJ2-7	TRBD1	TGTGCCAGCAGCGTCGACAGGGGGCCAATTTACGAGCAGTACTTC	CASSVDRGPIYEQYF
TRBV2	.	TRBJ2-5	TRBD2	TGTGCCGGGCGGGAGTCTCAAGAGACCCAGTACTTC	CAGRESQETQYF
TRBV11-3	.	TRBJ1-3	.	TGTGCCAGCACGGGGTTAACCGCTGGAAACACCATATATTTT	CASTGLTAGNTIYF
TRBV7-2	once	TRBJ2-7	TRBD1	TGTGCCAGCAGCTCAAGGGACAGATACAACGAGCAGTACTTC	CASSSRDRYNEQYF
TRBV2	.	TRBJ2-3	.	TGTGCCAGCAGTGCCGCATACAGTCCGCAGTATTTT	CASSAAYSPQYF
TRBV15	few	TRBJ1-2	.	TGTGCCACCAGCAGAGATCTGGTGACAGGTTCAATCGGCTATGGCTACACCTTC	CATSRDLVTGSIGYGYTF
TRBV28	few	TRBJ2-5	TRBD1	TGTGCCAGCAGTTTAGGGGGACAGCGAGAGACCCAGTACTTC	CASSLGGQRETQYF
TRBV5-1	.	TRBJ2-5	.	TGCGCCAGCAGCTTGGACCCTATGAAGACCCAGTACTTC	CASSLDPMKTQYF
TRBV27	.	TRBJ1-2	TRBD1	TGTGCCAGCAGTCAAGACCGGACAGGGCCCTATGGCTACACCTTC	CASSQDRTGPYGYTF
TRBV14	few	TRBJ1-2	.	TGTGCCAGCAGCCCGGGTGTTAGCTATGGCTACACCTTC	CASSPGVSYGYTF
TRBV6-1	.	TRBJ2-3	TRBD2	TGTGCCAGCAGTGAACTGGCGGGGGTCACAGATACGCAGTATTTT	CASSELAGVTDTQYF
TRBV19	.	TRBJ2-4	TRBD2	TGTGCCAGTAGTGCGACTAGCTCGGCGTCTCGAGCCAAAAACATTCAGTACTTC	CASSATSSASRAKNIQYF
TRBV7-2	.	TRBJ2-7	TRBD2	TGTGCCAGCAGCTTTGATCGACTAGCTCTGGACTACGAGCAGTACTTC	CASSFDRLALDYEQYF
TRBV15	.	TRBJ2-7	.	TGTGCCACCAGCCACTTACAGGGTCTCGGGGTAAACGAGCAGTACTTC	CATSHLQGLGVNEQYF
TRBV5-1	.	TRBJ1-3	TRBD1	TGCGCCAGCACCCTTGGACAGGCTGGAAACACCATATATTTT	CASTLGQAGNTIYF
TRBV2	.	TRBJ2-1	.	TGTGCCAGCAGCCGACTTCAATCCTACAATGAGCAGTTCTTC	CASSRLQSYNEQFF
TRBV27	once	TRBJ2-5	TRBD2	TGTGCCAGCAGTCCACTAGCGGGAGGGCGCCAAGAGACCCAGTACTTC	CASSPLAGGRQETQYF